This T cell receptor beta chain was captured by sequencing in a study of T-cell reconstitution after alpha-beta-depleted transplantation in children. V was pared by 3 bases and J by 3 bases, with 15 bases between. Germline loops: CDR1 SQVTM, CDR2 ANQGSEA. CDR3 length: 15 residues. Turning to this clonotype: Antigen: not known.

Findings and limits, study-wide: Expanded graft clones, several hundred of them, were reportedly the source of alpha-beta T cells about two months after transplant. At one year after transplant, newly produced T cells mostly accounted for T-cell counts and diversity.

Preparation of the TCRbeta library used unique molecular identifiers. One entry per CDR3 protein, called by TCRdb with MiXCR from the PCR reads. This sample has approximately 980,000 distinct CDR3 sequences, with 25% to 30% found just once. The source of this sequence is a boy under two years old who had a stem cell transplant for SCID, so the T cells may come from the graft donor. The chain joins TRBV29-1 to TRBJ2-1; D is possibly TRBD2 (7 bases). This material consisted of PBMCs, mostly from graft donor cells, taken 360 days after TCRalphabeta/CD19-depleted stem cell transplant. The CDR3 loop reads CSVDIAGDYYNEQFF. For the CDR3, the DNA is TGCAGCGTTGATATTGCAGGGGACTACTACAATGAGCAGTTCTTC.